This T cell receptor beta chain was documented in a study of blood T cell repertoires in COVID-19. At the level of the study: Sites across the United States, Italy and Spain contributed samples from acute and convalescent COVID-19.

Sequencing was performed with immunoSEQ multiplex PCR; in TCRdb, only in-frame clones are kept and a portion is missing. The sample records about 250,000 clones, over 75% being singletons. The CDR3 has 15 amino acids. Germline lookup yields CDR1 SGHAT and CDR2 FQNNGV. Cohort assignment relied on participant-reported clinical history. The chain carries TRBV11-2 and TRBJ2-1; the match to TRBD2 covers 13 bases. Material: PBMCs or T cells enriched from blood (not recorded which). The TCR was taken from a man aged 18 to 35 who had recovered from COVID-19. The CDR3 reads CAGTSGRELYNEQFF. The CDR3 DNA sequence: TGTGCTGGAACTAGCGGGAGGGAGCTCTACAATGAGCAGTTCTTC.